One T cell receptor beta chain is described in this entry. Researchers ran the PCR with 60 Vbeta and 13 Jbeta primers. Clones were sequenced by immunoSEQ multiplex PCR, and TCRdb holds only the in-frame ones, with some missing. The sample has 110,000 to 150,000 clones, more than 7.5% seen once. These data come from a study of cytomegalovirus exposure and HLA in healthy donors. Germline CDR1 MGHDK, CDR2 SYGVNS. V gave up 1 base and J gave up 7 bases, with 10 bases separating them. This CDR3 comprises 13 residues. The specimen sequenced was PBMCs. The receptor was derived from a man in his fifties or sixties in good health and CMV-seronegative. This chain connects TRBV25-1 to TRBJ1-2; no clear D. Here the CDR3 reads CASSEFGRVGYTF. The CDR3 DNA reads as TGTGCCAGCAGTGAATTCGGGAGGGTTGGCTACACCTTC.